The text below deals with one TCR beta chain. Antigen: not known. The sort gate was single viable CD3+CD4+CD8-CD45RO+ cells for memory CD4+ T cells. CD4+ T cells were isolated by positive magnetic selection. Clones were read by immunoSEQ multiplex PCR, and TCRdb kept only the in-frame ones, dropping some. Seen here are tens of thousands of clones, 70% to 80% observed once, and the top ten hold roughly 1%. These data come from a study of memory CD4+ T cells and cytomegalovirus serostatus. General study points: About 40% of the roughly 160 known CMV-associated TCRbeta sequences appeared in CD4+ memory. Repertoires predicted CMV serostatus with median bootstrapped AUC of roughly 0.95.

CDR1 is SGHAT and CDR2 is FQNNGV in the germline V gene. The V end lost 4 bases, the J end lost 0 bases, and 9 bases lay between the germline ends. The CDR3 loop spans 15 amino acids. This receptor was obtained from an adult in good health and CMV-seronegative. What was sequenced was memory CD4+ T cells from blood. The V gene is TRBV11-2, the J gene TRBJ2-2; TRBD1 might be the D (6 bases). CDR3 sequence (DNA): TGTGCCAGCAGCTGGACAGCCTCGAACACCGGGGAGCTGTTTTTT. Its translation: CASSWTASNTGELFF.